This TCR beta chain comes out of a study of OX40 agonist ivuxolimab in advanced cancers. About the investigation overall: Ivuxolimab, which targeted the costimulatory receptor OX40 (CD134), was an agonistic, fully human IgG2 monoclonal antibody. Peripheral TCRbeta sequencing aimed to test whether ivuxolimab altered TCR sequence diversity and caused clonal T-cell expansion. Prior anti-PD-1, anti-PD-L1 or anti-CTLA-4 therapy was permitted, and approximately 41% of dose-escalation patients had received checkpoint inhibitors. Partial responses occurred in three dose-escalation patients: two with cutaneous melanoma and one with hepatocellular carcinoma. The dose-escalation cohort was roughly 87% male with a mean age of roughly 62 years, ranging from roughly 23 to 80. The paper covers the monotherapy dose-escalation part of the phase I ivuxolimab trial, which included N = 52 patients. Among the 50 to 55 dose-escalation patients, some 19 had hepatocellular carcinoma, approximately 15 melanoma, 9 renal cell carcinoma and 9 head and neck cancer. Intravenous ivuxolimab was administered to patients every 2 weeks at six dose levels: 0.01, 0.1, 0.3, 1.5, 3 and 10 mg/kg.

Broad study findings and their caveats: At doses of 0.1 to 3.0 mg/kg, clonal expansion of both CD4+ and CD8+ blood T cells was observed from baseline to week 6. After ivuxolimab, expanded clones were on average more numerous among CD8+ T cells than among CD4+ T cells. Antigen specificity was not determined for the clonally expanded peripheral T cells. In the 0.1-3.0 mg/kg groups, partial responders were among the patients with the lowest normalized peripheral clonal expansion, particularly in CD8+ T cells. Low levels of normalized T-cell clonal expansion were also seen in some patients who did not respond.

For sequencing of the TCRbeta CDR3 region, genomic DNA was extracted from the sorted cells. TCRbeta CDR3 regions were sequenced using the immunoSEQ Assay. The clones in this table, taken by TCRdb from immuneACCESS, are in-frame only. Not every clone is retained; where verified, under half of the shortfall comes from an unresolved V gene, and the cause of the rest is unknown. The sample includes 80,000 or so clones, with roughly 88% observed a single time. The top ten hold 1.5% to 2% of the sample. On this clone itself: Its antigen is still unknown. Base qualities are missing; no much larger clone stands one base away.

The trial excluded patients who had a history of autoimmune disease or were on systemic immunosuppression. In every dose cohort, peripheral blood was drawn for TCR sequencing at baseline, cycle 4 day 1, and cycle 7 day 1. The samples were drawn from a first-in-human, open-label, multicenter phase I dose-escalation trial of ivuxolimab. Adults with locally advanced or metastatic head and neck squamous cell, hepatocellular, melanoma or renal cell carcinoma were enrolled in the trial. Before TCR sequencing, CD4+ and CD8+ T cells were separately sorted from peripheral blood. Its CDR3 holds 14 amino acids, cysteine through phenylalanine. Only the CDR3 portion is preserved as DNA: 42 bases, with reading frame beginning at the first base. As encoded in the germline V gene (reference sequence), CDR1 is LNHDA while CDR2 is SQIVND. V is cut back by 5 bases and J by 10 bases, with 11 bases in the junction unmatched.

Sample: CD4+ or CD8+ T cells sorted from blood, taken in a trial of the OX40 agonist ivuxolimab. This chain joins TRBV19 to TRBJ2-1, with 7 central nucleotides matching TRBD2. The source is an adult with an advanced solid tumor such as melanoma, head and neck, liver or kidney cancer. At the DNA level, the sequence is TGTGCCAGTAGTCTACTTTCCGGTAGCGGGGAGCAGTTCTTC. It translates to CASSLLSGSGEQFF.